This T cell receptor beta chain was identified in a study of vaccination effects on CD4 cells after COVID-19. Isolation of CD4+ T cells took place after about nine days of culture. Assay used: immunoSEQ multiplex PCR; TCRdb lists only in-frame clones, some missing. Of 50,000 to 70,000 clones in the sample, under 80% were seen once. This CDR3 is built from 16 residues. The germline V gene encodes CDR1 LGHDT and CDR2 YNNKEL (reference sequence). J was trimmed by 1 base and V by 1 base; bases with no gene match: 6. A remark on this clone: Its antigen is currently unknown.

The source material was CD4+ T cells from PBMCs cultured without peptide, sampled before COVID-19 vaccination. The rearrangement joins TRBV3-1 (or the pseudogene TRBV3-2) to TRBJ2-5; 7 nucleotides line up with TRBD2. This clonotype originated in a human donor who had a prior SARS-CoV-2 infection. The CDR3 here is CASSQGNLAVQETQYF. Here the CDR3 DNA reads TGTGCCAGCAGCCAAGGTAACCTAGCGGTCCAAGAGACCCAGTACTTC.